This T cell receptor (beta chain) was sequenced during a study of T cell responses to AZD1222 COVID-19 vaccine. Findings and limits, study-wide: There were mostly white British donors and more females than males, and clonal diversity was possibly underestimated. Every sample of the repertoires postdated the peak T cell response.

Sequencing was performed with immunoSEQ multiplex PCR; in TCRdb, only in-frame clones are kept and a portion is missing. The sample includes approximately 120,000 clones, over 75% of them seen just once. Remarks on this clone: Its antigen is unidentified.

This TCR derives from an adult in good health. Sequenced material: peripheral blood, taken on day 0 of MenACWY control vaccination.

As DNA, the CDR3 is TGTGCCAGCAGTTTATCAGGGGTGGGTGAGCAGTACTTC. Its translation is CASSLSGVGEQYF. The chain uses TRBV27 and TRBJ2-7; tentatively, D is TRBD1 (5 bases). In germline, CDR1 is MNHEY, CDR2 SMNVEV (reference sequence). V shed 0 bases and J shed 7 bases, with 10 bases lying between them. This CDR3 has 13 amino acids.